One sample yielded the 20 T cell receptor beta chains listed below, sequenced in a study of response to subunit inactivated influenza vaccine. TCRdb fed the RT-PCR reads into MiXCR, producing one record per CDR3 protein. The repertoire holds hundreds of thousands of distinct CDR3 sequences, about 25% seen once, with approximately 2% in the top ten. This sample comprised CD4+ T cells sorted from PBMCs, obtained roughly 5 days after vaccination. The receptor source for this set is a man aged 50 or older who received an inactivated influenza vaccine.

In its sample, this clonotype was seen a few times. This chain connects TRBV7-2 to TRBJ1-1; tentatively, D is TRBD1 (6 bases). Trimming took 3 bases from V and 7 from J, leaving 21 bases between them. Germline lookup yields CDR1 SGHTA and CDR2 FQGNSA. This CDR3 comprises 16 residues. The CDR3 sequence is CASSFELAGTSREAFF. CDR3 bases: TGTGCCAGCAGCTTTGAACTGGCTGGGACATCACGTGAAGCTTTCTTT. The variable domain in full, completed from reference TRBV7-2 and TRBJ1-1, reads GAGVSQSPSNKVTEKGKDVELRCDPISGHTALYWYRQSLGQGLEFLIYFQGNSAPDKSGLPSDRFSAERTGGSVSTLTIQRTQQEDSAVYLCASSFELAGTSREAFFGQGTRLTVV.

The CDR3 nucleotides are TGCAGCGTATCGGGGACTAGCGGCACAGATACGCAGTATTTT. Its translation is CSVSGTSGTDTQYF. The chain employs TRBV20-1 and TRBJ2-3; TRBD2 agrees at 10 bases. CDR3 size: 14 residues. Germline-derived CDR1 and CDR2 are DFQATT and SNEGSKA (reference sequence).

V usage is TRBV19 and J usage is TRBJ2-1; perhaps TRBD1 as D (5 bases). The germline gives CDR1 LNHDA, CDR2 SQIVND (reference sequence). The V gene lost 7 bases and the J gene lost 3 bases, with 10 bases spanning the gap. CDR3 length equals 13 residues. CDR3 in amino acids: CASKGGHYNEQFF. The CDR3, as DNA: TGTGCCAGTAAGGGCGGACACTACAATGAGCAGTTCTTC.

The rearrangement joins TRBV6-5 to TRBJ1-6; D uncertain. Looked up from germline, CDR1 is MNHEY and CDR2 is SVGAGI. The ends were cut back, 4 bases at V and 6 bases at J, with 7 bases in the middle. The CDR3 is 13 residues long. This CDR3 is CASSSSSNSPLHF. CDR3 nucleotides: TGTGCCAGCAGTTCTAGCTCTAATTCACCCCTCCACTTT.

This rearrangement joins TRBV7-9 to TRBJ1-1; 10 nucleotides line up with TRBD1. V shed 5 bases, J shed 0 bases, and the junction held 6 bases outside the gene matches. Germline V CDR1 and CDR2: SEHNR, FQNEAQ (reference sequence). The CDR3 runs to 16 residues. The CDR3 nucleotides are TGTGCCAGCAGCCCGAGACAGGGGGCTGTGAACACTGAAGCTTTCTTT. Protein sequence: CASSPRQGAVNTEAFF.

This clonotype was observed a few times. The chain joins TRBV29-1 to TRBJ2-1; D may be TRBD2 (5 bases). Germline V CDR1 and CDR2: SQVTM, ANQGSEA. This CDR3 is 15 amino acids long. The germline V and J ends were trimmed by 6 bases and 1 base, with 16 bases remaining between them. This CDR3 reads CSVPGAGSSYNEQFF. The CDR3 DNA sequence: TGCAGCGTCCCCGGAGCTGGGAGTTCCTACAATGAGCAGTTCTTC.

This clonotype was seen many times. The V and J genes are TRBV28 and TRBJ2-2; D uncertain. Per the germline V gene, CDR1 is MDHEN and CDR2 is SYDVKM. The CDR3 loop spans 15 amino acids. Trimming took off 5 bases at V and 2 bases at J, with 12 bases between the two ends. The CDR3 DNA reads TGTGCCAGCAGTGTCACCGGGCTAAACACCGGGGAGCTGTTTTTT. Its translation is CASSVTGLNTGELFF.

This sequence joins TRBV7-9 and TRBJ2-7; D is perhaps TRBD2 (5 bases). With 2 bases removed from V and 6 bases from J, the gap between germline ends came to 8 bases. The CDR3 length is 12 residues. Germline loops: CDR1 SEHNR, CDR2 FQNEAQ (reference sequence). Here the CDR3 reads CASSLSGPEQYF. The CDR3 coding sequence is TGTGCCAGCAGCTTAAGCGGCCCCGAGCAGTACTTC.

This CDR3 is CAISDRDRGLRVEQFF. CDR3 DNA: TGTGCCATCAGTGACCGCGACAGGGGGCTAAGGGTTGAGCAGTTCTTC. The J gene is TRBJ2-1, the V gene TRBV10-3; 10 bases agree with TRBD1. V was clipped by 3 bases and J by 9 bases; unmatched bases: 11. The germline V gene encodes CDR1 ENHRY and CDR2 SYGVKD. The CDR3 runs 16 residues.

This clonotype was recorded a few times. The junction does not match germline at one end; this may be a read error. The CDR3 DNA reads as TGTGCTAGCAGCTCGAACAGGGGCGCACAAGAGACCCAGTACTTC. It is translated as CASSSNRGAQETQYF. The chain employs TRBV7-7 and TRBJ2-5; 7 bases are a match to TRBD1. The CDR3 extends over 15 amino acids. Germline loops: CDR1 SSHAT, CDR2 FNYEAQ (reference sequence).

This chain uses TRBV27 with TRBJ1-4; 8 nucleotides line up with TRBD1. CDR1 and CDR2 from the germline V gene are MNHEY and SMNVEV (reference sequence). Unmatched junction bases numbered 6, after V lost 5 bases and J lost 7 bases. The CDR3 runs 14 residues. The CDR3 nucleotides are TGTGCCAGCAGTACGGACAGGGAAGTTGAAAAACTGTTTTTT. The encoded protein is CASSTDREVEKLFF.

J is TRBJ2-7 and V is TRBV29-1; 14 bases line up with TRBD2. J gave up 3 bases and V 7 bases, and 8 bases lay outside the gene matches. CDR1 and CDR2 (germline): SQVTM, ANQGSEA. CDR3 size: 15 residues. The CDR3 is CSAKTGTSGSYEQYF. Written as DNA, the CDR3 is TGCAGCGCTAAGACTGGGACTAGCGGGAGCTACGAGCAGTACTTC.

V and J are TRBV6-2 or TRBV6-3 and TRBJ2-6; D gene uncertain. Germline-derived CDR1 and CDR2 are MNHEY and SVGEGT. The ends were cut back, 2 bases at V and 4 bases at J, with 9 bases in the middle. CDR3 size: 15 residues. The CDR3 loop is CASSYDIAGANVLTF. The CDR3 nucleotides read TGTGCCAGCAGTTACGACATCGCCGGGGCCAACGTCCTGACTTTC.

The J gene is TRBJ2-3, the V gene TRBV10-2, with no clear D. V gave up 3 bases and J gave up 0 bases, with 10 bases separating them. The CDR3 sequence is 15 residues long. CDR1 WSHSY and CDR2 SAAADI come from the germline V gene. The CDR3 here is CASSDVGTSTDTQYF. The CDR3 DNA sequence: TGCGCCAGCAGTGATGTGGGAACTAGCACAGATACGCAGTATTTT.

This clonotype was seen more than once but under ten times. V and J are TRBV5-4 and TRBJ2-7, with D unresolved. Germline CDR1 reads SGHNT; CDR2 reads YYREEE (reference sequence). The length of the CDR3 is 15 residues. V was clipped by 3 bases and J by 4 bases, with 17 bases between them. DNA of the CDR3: TGTGCCAGCAGCTCAAATGCCGGACCGACTTACGAGCAGTACTTC. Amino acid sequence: CASSSNAGPTYEQYF.

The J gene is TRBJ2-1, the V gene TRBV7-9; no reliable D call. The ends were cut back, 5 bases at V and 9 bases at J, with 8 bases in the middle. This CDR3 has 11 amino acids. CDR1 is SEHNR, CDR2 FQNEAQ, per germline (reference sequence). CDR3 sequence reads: CASSRASEQFF. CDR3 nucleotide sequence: TGTGCCAGCAGCAGGGCTTCTGAGCAGTTCTTC.

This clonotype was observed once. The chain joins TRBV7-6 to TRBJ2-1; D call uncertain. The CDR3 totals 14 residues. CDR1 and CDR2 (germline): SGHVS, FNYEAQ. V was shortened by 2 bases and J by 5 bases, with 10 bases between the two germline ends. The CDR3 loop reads CASSLSYVDNEQFF. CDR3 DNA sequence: TGTGCCAGCAGCTTAAGTTATGTGGACAATGAGCAGTTCTTC.

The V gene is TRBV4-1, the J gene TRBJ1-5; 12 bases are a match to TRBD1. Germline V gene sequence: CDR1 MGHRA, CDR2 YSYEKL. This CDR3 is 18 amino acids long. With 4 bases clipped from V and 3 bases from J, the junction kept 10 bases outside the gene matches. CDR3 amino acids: CASSLAGTGGLINQPQHF. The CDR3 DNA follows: TGCGCCAGCAGCCTCGCCGGGACAGGGGGCCTGATCAATCAGCCCCAGCATTTT.

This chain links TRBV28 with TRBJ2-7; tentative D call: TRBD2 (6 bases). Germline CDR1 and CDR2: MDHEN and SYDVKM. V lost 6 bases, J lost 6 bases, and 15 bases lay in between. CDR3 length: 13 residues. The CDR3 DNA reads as TGTGCCAGCAGGGAGGGCCCTTCGGGCGAGCAGTACTTC. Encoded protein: CASREGPSGEQYF.

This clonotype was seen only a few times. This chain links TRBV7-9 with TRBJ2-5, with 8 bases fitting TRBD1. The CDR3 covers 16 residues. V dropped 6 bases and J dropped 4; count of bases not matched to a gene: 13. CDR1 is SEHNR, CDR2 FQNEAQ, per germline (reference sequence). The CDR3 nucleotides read TGTGCCAGCAGTCGTTGGGCAGGGGGCATTGCAGAGACCCAGTACTTC. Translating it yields CASSRWAGGIAETQYF.